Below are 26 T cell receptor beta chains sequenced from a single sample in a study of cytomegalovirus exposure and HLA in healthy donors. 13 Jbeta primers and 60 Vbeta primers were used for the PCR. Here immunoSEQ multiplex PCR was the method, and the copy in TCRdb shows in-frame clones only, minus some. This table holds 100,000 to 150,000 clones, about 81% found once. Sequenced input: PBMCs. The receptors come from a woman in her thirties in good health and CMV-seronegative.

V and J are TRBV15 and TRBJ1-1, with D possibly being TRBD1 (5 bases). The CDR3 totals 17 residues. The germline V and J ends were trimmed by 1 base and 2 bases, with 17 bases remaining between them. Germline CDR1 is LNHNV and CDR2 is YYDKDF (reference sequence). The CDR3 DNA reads TGTGCCACCAGCAGAGCGAGGGAACAAGGGACTAACACTGAAGCTTTCTTT. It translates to CATSRAREQGTNTEAFF.

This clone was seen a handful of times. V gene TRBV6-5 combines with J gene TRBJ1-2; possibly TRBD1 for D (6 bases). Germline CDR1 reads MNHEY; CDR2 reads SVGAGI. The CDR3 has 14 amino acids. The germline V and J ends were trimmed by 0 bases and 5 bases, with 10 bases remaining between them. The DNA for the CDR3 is TGTGCCAGCAGTTACTCATACAGGGAGTATGGCTACACCTTC. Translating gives CASSYSYREYGYTF.

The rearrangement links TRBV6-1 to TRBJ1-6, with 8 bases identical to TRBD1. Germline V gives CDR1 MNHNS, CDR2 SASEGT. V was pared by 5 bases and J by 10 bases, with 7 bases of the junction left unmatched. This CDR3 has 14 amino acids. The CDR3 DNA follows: TGTGCCAGCAGTCCAGGACAGGGACGATCACCCCTCCACTTT. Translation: CASSPGQGRSPLHF.

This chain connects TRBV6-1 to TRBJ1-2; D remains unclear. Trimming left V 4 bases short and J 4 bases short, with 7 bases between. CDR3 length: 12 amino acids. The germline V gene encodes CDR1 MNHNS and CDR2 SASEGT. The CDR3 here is CASSASIYGYTF. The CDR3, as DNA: TGTGCCAGCAGTGCGAGTATCTATGGCTACACCTTC.

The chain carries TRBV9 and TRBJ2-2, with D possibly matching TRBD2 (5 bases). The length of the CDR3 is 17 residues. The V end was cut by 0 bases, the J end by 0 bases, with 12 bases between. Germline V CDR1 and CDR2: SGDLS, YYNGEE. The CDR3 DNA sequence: TGTGCCAGCAGCGTAGCTTTGGTGGAGGCGAACACCGGGGAGCTGTTTTTT. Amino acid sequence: CASSVALVEANTGELFF.

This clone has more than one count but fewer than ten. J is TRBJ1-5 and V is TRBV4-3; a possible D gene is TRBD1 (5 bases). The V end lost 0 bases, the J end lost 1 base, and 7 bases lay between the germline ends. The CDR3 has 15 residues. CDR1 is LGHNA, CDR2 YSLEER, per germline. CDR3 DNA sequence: TGCGCCAGCAGCCAAGACAGGGTGAGCAATCAGCCCCAGCATTTT. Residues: CASSQDRVSNQPQHF.

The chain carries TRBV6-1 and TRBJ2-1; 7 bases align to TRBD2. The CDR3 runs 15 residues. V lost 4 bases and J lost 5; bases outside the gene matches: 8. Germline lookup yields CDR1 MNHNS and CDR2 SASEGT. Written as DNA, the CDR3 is TGTGCCAGCAGTGGTGGGTCTAGCGGTAACAATGAGCAGTTCTTC. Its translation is CASSGGSSGNNEQFF.

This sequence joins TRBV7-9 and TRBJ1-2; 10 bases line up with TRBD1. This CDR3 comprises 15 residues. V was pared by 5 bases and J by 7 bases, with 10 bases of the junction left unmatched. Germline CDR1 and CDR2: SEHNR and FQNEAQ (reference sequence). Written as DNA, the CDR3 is TGTGCCAGCAGCAGATACGGACAGGGGGGCAGTGGCTACACCTTC. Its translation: CASSRYGQGGSGYTF. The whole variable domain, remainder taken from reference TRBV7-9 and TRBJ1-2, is DTGVSQNPRHKITKRGQNVTFRCDPISEHNRLYWYRQTLGQGPEFLTYFQNEAQLEKSRLLSDRFSAERPKGSFSTLEIQRTEQGDSAMYLCASSRYGQGGSGYTFGSGTRLTVV.

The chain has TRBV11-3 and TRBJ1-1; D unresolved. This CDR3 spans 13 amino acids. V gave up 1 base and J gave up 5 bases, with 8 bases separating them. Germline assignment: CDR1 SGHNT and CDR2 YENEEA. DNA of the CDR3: TGTGCCAGCAGCTTAGCGACTCAGACTGAAGCTTTCTTT. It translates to CASSLATQTEAFF.

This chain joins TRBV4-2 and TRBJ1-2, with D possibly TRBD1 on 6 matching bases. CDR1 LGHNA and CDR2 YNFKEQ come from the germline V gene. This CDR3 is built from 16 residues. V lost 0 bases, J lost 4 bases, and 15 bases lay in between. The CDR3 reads CASSQETTGPSYGYTF. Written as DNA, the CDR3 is TGTGCCAGCAGCCAAGAAACGACAGGACCTAGCTATGGCTACACCTTC.

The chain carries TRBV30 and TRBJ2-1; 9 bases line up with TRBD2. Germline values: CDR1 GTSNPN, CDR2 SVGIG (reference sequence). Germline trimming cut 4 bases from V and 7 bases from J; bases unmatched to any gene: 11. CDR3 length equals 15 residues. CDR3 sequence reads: CAWTLSSGSWNEQFF. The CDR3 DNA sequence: TGTGCCTGGACCCTGAGTAGCGGGAGCTGGAATGAGCAGTTCTTC. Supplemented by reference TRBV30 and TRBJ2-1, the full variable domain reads SQTIHQWPATLVQPVGSPLSLECTVEGTSNPNLYWYRQAAGRGLQLLFYSVGIGQISSEVPQNLSASRPQDRQFILSSKKLLLSDSGFYLCAWTLSSGSWNEQFFGPGTRLTVL.

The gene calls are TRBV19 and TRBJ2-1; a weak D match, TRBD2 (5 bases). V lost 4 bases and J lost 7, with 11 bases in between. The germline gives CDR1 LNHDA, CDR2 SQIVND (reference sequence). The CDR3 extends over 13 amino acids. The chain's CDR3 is CASSTGILNEQFF. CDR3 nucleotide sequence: TGTGCCAGTAGTACGGGAATTTTGAATGAGCAGTTCTTC. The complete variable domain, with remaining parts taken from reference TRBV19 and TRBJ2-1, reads DGGITQSPKYLFRKEGQNVTLSCEQNLNHDAMYWYRQDPGQGLRLIYYSQIVNDFQKGDIAEGYSVSREKKESFPLTVTSAQKNPTAFYLCASSTGILNEQFFGPGTRLTVL.

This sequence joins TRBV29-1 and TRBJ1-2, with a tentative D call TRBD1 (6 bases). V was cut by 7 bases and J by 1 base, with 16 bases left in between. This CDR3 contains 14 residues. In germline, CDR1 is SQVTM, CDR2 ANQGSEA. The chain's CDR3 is CSAQRPGVNYGYTF. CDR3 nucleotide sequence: TGCAGCGCTCAAAGGCCAGGGGTTAACTATGGCTACACCTTC.

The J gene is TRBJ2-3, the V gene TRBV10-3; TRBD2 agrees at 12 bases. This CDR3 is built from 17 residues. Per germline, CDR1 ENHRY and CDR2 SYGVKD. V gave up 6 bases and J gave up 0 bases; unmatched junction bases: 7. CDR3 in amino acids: CAIRSGLAGTSTDTQYF. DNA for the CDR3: TGTGCCATCAGATCCGGACTAGCGGGGACTAGCACAGATACGCAGTATTTT.

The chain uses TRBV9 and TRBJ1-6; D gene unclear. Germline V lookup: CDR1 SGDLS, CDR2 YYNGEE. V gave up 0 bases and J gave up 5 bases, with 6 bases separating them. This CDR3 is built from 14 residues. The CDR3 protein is CASSVGGNNSPLHF. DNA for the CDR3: TGTGCCAGCAGCGTAGGAGGGAATAATTCACCCCTCCACTTT.

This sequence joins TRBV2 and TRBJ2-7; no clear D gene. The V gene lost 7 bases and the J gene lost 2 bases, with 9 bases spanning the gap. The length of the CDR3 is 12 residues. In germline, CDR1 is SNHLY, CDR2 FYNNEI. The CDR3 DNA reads TGTGCCAGCACCCCGGTTCCCTACGAGCAGTACTTC. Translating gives CASTPVPYEQYF.

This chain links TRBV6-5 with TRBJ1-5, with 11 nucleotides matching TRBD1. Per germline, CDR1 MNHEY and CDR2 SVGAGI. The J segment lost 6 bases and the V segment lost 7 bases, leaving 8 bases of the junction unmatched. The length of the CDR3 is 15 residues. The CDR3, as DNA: TGTGCCAGCACATCCGGACAGGGGGCAGGTCAGCCCCAGCATTTT. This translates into CASTSGQGAGQPQHF.

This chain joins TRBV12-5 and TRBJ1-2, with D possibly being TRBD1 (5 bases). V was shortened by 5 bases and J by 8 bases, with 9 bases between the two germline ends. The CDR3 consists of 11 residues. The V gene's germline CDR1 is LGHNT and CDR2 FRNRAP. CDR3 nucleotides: TGTGCTAGTGGTAGGGGTTACGGCTACACCTTC. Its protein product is CASGRGYGYTF.

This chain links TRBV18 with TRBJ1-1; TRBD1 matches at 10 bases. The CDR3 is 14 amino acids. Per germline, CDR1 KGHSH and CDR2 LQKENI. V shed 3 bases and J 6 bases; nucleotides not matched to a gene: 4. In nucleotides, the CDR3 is TGTGCCAGCTCACCCCGGGACAGGGGTCCTGAAGCTTTCTTT. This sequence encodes CASSPRDRGPEAFF.

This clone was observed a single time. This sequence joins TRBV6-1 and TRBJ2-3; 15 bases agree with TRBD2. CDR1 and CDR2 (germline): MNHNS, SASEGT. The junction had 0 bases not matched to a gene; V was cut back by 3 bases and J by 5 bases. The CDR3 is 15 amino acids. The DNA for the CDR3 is TGTGCCAGCAGTGAGGGACTAGCGGGAGGAGATACGCAGTATTTT. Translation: CASSEGLAGGDTQYF.

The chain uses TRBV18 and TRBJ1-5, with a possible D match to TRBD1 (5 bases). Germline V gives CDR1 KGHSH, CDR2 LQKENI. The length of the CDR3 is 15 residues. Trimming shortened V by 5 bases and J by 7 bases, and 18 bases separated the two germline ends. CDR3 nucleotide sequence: TGTGCCAGCTCATCAGGCCAGGGAGGTTTACAGCCCCAGCATTTT. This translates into CASSSGQGGLQPQHF.

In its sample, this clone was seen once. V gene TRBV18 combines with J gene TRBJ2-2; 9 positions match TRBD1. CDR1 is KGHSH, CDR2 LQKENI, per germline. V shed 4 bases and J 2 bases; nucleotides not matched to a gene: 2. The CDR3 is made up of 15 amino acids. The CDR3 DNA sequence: TGTGCCAGCTCACTGGACAGGGGAAACACCGGGGAGCTGTTTTTT. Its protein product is CASSLDRGNTGELFF.

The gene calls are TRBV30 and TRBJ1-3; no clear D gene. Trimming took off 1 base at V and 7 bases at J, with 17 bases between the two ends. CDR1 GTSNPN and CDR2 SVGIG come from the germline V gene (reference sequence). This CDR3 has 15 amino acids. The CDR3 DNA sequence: TGTGCCTGGAGTGAAGACTTCCGAGGATATAACACCATATATTTT. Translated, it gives CAWSEDFRGYNTIYF.

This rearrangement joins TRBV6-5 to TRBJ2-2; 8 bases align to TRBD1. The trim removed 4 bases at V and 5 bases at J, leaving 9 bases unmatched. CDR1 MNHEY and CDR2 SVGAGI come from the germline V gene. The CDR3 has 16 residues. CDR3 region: CASSSLQGVVTGELFF. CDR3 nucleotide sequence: TGTGCCAGCAGTTCCTTACAGGGGGTAGTAACCGGGGAGCTGTTTTTT.

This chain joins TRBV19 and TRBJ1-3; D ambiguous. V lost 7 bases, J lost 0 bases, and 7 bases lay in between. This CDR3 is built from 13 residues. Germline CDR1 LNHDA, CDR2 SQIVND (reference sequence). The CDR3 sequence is CASTHTSGNTIYF. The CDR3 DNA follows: TGTGCCAGTACACACACCTCTGGAAACACCATATATTTT.

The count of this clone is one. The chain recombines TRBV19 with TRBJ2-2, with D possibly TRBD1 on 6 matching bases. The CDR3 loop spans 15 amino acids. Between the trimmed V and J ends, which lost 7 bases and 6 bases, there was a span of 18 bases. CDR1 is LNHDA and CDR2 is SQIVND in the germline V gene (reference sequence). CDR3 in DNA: TGTGCCAGTAAAGTAACAGGGAAATTTGCCGGGGAGCTGTTTTTT. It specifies CASKVTGKFAGELFF.